The T cell receptor (beta chain) described here comes from a study of early T cells in non-severe SARS-CoV-2 infection. Study-wide context: Sequencing was performed on bulk RNA from unsorted whole blood, leaving chains unpaired.

This clonotype was detected a few times. With 7 bases clipped from V and 8 bases from J, the junction kept 11 bases outside the gene matches. The CDR3 extends over 14 amino acids. Germline-derived CDR1 and CDR2 are MGHRA and YSYEKL. Using its own MiXCR run on the 5' RACE reads, TCRdb lists one record per CDR3 protein. The table has about 130,000 distinct CDR3 sequences, 15% seen once. Sequencing used whole blood. The receptor comes from an adult who was a healthcare worker with PCR-confirmed SARS-CoV-2 infection or an uninfected control (not recorded which). V and J are TRBV4-1 and TRBJ2-1; 7 positions match TRBD2. Here the CDR3 reads CASKVGEGEDEQFF. DNA of the CDR3: TGCGCCAGCAAAGTGGGGGAGGGCGAGGATGAGCAGTTCTTC.